These T cell receptor beta chains were read from a single sample in a study of CD4 and CD8 cells across lung adenocarcinoma regions. MiXCR, applied by TCRdb to the PCR reads, yields one record per CDR3 protein. The sample lists under 30,000 distinct CDR3 sequences, around 56% occurring once. The sample taken for sequencing was CD8+ T cells from the center of a lung tumor. These receptors all come from a male donor with lung adenocarcinoma. The CD4 and CD8 labels of this study may be unreliable. Both conserved end residues are part of each CDR3. D genes are given only for firm matches. Size values are once, few and many counts, or a class for expanded clones, and some rows have none.

size	V	J	D	CDR3	DNA
-	TRBV6-1	TRBJ2-3	-	CGGMGRGGTDTQYF	TGTGGCGGCATGGGGCGGGGTGGCACAGATACGCAGTATTTC
-	TRBV6-1	TRBJ2-3	TRBD2	CASSGSGGPETQYF	TGTGCGAGCAGTGGGAGCGGGGGGCCGGAGACCCAGTATTTT
many	TRBV5-1	TRBJ2-4	TRBD2	CASSPGLGGWDIQYF	TGCGCCAGCAGCCCGGGACTAGGCGGGTGGGACATTCAGTACTTC
-	TRBV25-1	TRBJ2-5	-	CAGSGTRDQDTQYF	TGTGCGGGGAGTGGGACACGTGACCAAGATACCCAGTACTTC
-	TRBV6-1	TRBJ2-5	TRBD2	CASRGRGGGDEKTQYF	TGTGCCAGCAGGGGGCGCGGGGGGGGCGACGAAAAGACCCAGTACTTC
many	TRBV6-1	TRBJ2-3	TRBD2	CASSPGLAGGGDTQYF	TGTGCCAGCAGTCCGGGACTAGCGGGAGGAGGCGATACGCAGTATTTT
-	TRBV6-1	TRBJ2-3	TRBD2	CASTRSGGGGAGGQGPYVTDTQFF	TGTGCCAGCACTCGTAGCGGTGGGGGGGGGGCGGGGGGGCAGGGGCCCTACGTCACAGATACGCAGTTTTTT
once	TRBV6-5	TRBJ2-5	-	CASSSEIQETQYF	TGTGCCAGCAGTTCCGAGATCCAAGAGACCCAGTACTTC
-	TRBV6-1	TRBJ2-1	-	CASSDTMGQGETQFF	TGTGCCAGCAGTGATACAATGGGGCAAGGGGAGACCCAGTTCTTC
-	TRBV6-1	TRBJ2-4	-	CLSSVAGLSAKDTQYF	TGTCTCAGCAGTGTCGCGGGGCTGTCAGCCAAAGATACTCAGTACTTC
-	TRBV6-1	TRBJ2-5	-	CARGLGGGVQNIQYF	TGTGCCAGGGGGCTCGGGGGCGGTGTCCAAAACATCCAGTACTTC
-	TRBV6-5	TRBJ1-6	TRBD1	CASSYQDRGNSPLHF	TGTGCCAGCAGTTACCAGGACAGGGGTAATTCACCCCTCCACTTT
few	TRBV15	TRBJ2-5	TRBD2	CATRGGLAELETQYF	TGTGCCACCAGGGGGGGACTAGCGGAGTTAGAGACCCAGTACTTC
many	TRBV27	TRBJ1-5	TRBD1	CATFGDRGYSNQPQHF	TGTGCCACCTTCGGGGACAGGGGGTATAGCAATCAGCCCCAGCATTTT
-	TRBV6-1	TRBJ2-6	-	CASSRFSGANVLTF	TGTGCCAGCAGCCGCTTCTCTGGGGCCAACGTCCTGACTTTC
-	TRBV6-1	TRBJ2-5	-	CASRGAGGRDGDTQYF	TGTGCCAGCAGGGGAGCCGGGGGCCGGGACGGGGATACCCAGTACTTC
-	TRBV10-3	TRBJ2-7	-	CATFEYEQYF	TGTGCCACCTTCGAGTACGAGCAGTACTTC
-	TRBV7-3	TRBJ2-1	TRBD2	CASSDLAGLGNEQFF	TGTGCCAGCAGCGATCTAGCGGGACTCGGTAATGAGCAGTTCTTC
few	TRBV6-5	TRBJ2-5	-	CASSYSRTAEQYF	TGTGCCAGCAGTTACTCTAGGACGGCGGAGCAGTACTTC
-	TRBV9	TRBJ2-1	-	CASSVVGLAHNEQFF	TGTGCCAGCAGCGTAGTAGGCCTGGCCCACAATGAGCAGTTCTTC
-	TRBV10-2	TRBJ2-1	TRBD2	CASNLAGSDEQFF	TGCGCCAGCAATTTAGCGGGGAGCGATGAGCAGTTCTTC
-	TRBV6-4	TRBJ2-7	-	CVSSEMGQGGMDTQYF	TGTGTGAGCAGTGAGATGGGGCAGGGGGGCATGGATACGCAGTACTTC
-	TRBV6-1	TRBJ2-4	TRBD2	CASTGGWGKNIQYF	TGTGCCAGCACGGGGGGGTGGGGCAAAAACATTCAGTACTTC
-	TRBV10-3	TRBJ2-3	-	CGIWGQRGTDTQYF	TGTGGCATCTGGGGGCAGCGAGGCACAGATACTCAGTATTTT
-	TRBV10-1	TRBJ2-5	TRBD2	CGSCADSGGLAKKTQYF	TGCGGTAGCTGTGCGGACAGCGGGGGCCTAGCCAAAAAGACCCAGTACTTC
-	TRBV10-3	TRBJ2-4	TRBD2	CAGRGAKNTQYF	TGTGCGGGGCGGGGGGCCAAAAACACGCAGTACTTC
-	TRBV4-1	TRBJ2-3	-	CASRGPEARDKETQYF	TGCGCCAGCAGGGGGCCAGAGGCCCGTGACAAAGAGACGCAGTATTTC
many	TRBV6-1	TRBJ2-7	-	CASTPVGDHEQYF	TGTGCCAGCACCCCTGTTGGTGACCACGAGCAGTACTTC